Presented here are 21 T cell receptor beta chains from one specimen sequenced in a study of blood T cells in healthy people across ages. Using a J-beta primer mix together with a sample-barcoded 5' primer, a second PCR was run for about 6 to 12 cycles. TCRdb re-called the 5' RACE reads with MiXCR, one entry per CDR3 protein. The sample contains approximately 830,000 distinct CDR3 sequences, approximately 65% of which appear only once. Specimen: blood. Source of these receptors: a man between 25 and 39 years old in good health.

The CDR3 DNA sequence: TGCAGCGCAGGCGGTGCACAAGAGACCCAGTACTTC. As protein: CSAGGAQETQYF. V usage is TRBV20-1 and J usage is TRBJ2-5, with D unresolved. The germline gives CDR1 DFQATT, CDR2 SNEGSKA (reference sequence). The CDR3 spans 12 residues.

The chain is built from TRBV6-2 or TRBV6-3 and TRBJ2-3; TRBD2 aligns across 7 bases. The CDR3 has 13 amino acids. Losses at the gene ends were 9 bases for V and 1 base for J; bases not matched to a gene: 4. Germline V gene data show CDR1 as MNHEY and CDR2 as SVGEGT. CDR3 bases: TGTGCCAGAAACCGGGGGGGCACAGATACGCAGTATTTT. Its translation is CARNRGGTDTQYF.

This clonotype is a singleton in its sample. The rearrangement links TRBV6-2 or TRBV6-3 to TRBJ2-1; 8 bases fit TRBD1. Germline assignment: CDR1 MNHEY and CDR2 SVGEGT. CDR3 length: 17 amino acids. V trimming: 0 bases; J trimming: 4 bases; junction bases outside the gene matches: 8. CDR3 sequence: CASSYSAGTGAYNEQFF. CDR3 nucleotide sequence: TGTGCCAGCAGTTACTCGGCCGGGACAGGTGCTTACAATGAGCAGTTCTTC.

This clonotype was seen just once. CDR3 residues: CASSLHGTGFEQYF. CDR3 coding DNA: TGTGCCAGCAGCTTACACGGGACAGGGTTCGAGCAGTACTTC. The chain combines TRBV7-3 with TRBJ2-7; 9 bases agree with TRBD1. The ends lost 2 bases at V and 6 bases at J; junction bases unmatched: 5. CDR1 is SGHTA, CDR2 FQGTGA, per germline. The CDR3 runs to 14 residues.

This clonotype was picked up one time. The chain carries TRBV7-9 and TRBJ1-2; no clear D gene. CDR1 and CDR2 from the germline V gene are SEHNR and FQNEAQ (reference sequence). Trimming pared 3 bases from V and 8 bases from J, leaving 13 bases between. The CDR3 spans 13 residues. The CDR3 spells CASSFARLDGYTF. CDR3 DNA: TGTGCCAGCAGCTTTGCCAGGCTGGACGGCTACACCTTC.

The rearrangement uses TRBV20-1 and TRBJ1-2; 8 nucleotides line up with TRBD1. This CDR3 comprises 13 residues. Germline CDR1 and CDR2: DFQATT and SNEGSKA (reference sequence). The V and J ends lost 3 bases and 2 bases, in that order; junction bases with no gene match: 2. CDR3 DNA sequence: TGCAGTGCTAGGGACAGGGAGAACTATGGCTACACCTTC. Translated, it gives CSARDRENYGYTF.

This clonotype was seen a handful of times. This chain uses TRBV7-2 with TRBJ2-7; no clear D. Germline V lookup: CDR1 SGHTA, CDR2 FQGNSA. Trimming left V 1 base short and J 4 bases short, with 14 bases between. CDR3 length: 15 amino acids. As DNA, the CDR3 is TGTGCCAGCAGCTTAGACGGAGATGGAGCTTACGAGCAGTACTTC. This sequence encodes CASSLDGDGAYEQYF. Variable domain in full (rest from reference TRBV7-2 and TRBJ2-7): GAGVSQSPSNKVTEKGKDVELRCDPISGHTALYWYRQSLGQGLEFLIYFQGNSAPDKSGLPSDRFSAERTGGSVSTLTIQRTQQEDSAVYLCASSLDGDGAYEQYFGPGTRLTVT.

Regarding this clonotype: The junction departs from germline at one end; a sequencing error may be responsible. This sequence joins TRBV7-3 and TRBJ1-5, with a tentative D call TRBD1 (5 bases). In germline, CDR1 is SGHTA, CDR2 FQGTGA. The CDR3 sequence is 13 residues long. The CDR3 sequence is CASRGGINRPQHF. The DNA for the CDR3 is TGTGCCAGCAGGGGGGGGATCAATCGGCCCCAGCATTTT.

The J gene is TRBJ2-3, the V gene TRBV4-3; 7 bases fit TRBD2. CDR3 length equals 17 residues. Germline assignment: CDR1 LGHNA and CDR2 YSLEER. Germline trimming cut 1 base from V and 4 bases from J; bases unmatched to any gene: 11. DNA for the CDR3: TGCGCCAGCAGCCAAGGCCCCCGCGGGGGAGTCTCAGATACGCAGTATTTT. The encoded protein is CASSQGPRGGVSDTQYF.

The V call is TRBV4-2, the J call TRBJ2-1; D remains unclear. This CDR3 region has 16 residues. V was cut by 3 bases and J by 2 bases, with 14 bases left in between. The germline V gene has CDR1 LGHNA and CDR2 YNFKEQ. The CDR3 here is CASSHALGSTYNEQFF. The DNA of the CDR3 is TGTGCCAGCAGCCATGCGCTGGGCAGTACCTACAATGAGCAGTTCTTC.

V and J are TRBV29-1 and TRBJ1-2; D unclear. Germline CDR1 is SQVTM and CDR2 is ANQGSEA. CDR3 length: 14 residues. The V end was cut by 0 bases, the J end by 5 bases, with 13 bases between. The CDR3 region is CSVEDLEINYGYTF. The CDR3 DNA is TGCAGCGTTGAAGATCTGGAGATTAATTATGGCTACACCTTC. Combining the CDR3 with reference TRBV29-1 and TRBJ1-2 gives the whole variable domain SAVISQKPSRDICQRGTSLTIQCQVDSQVTMMFWYRQQPGQSLTLIATANQGSEATYESGFVIDKFPISRPNLTFSTLTVSNMSPEDSSIYLCSVEDLEINYGYTFGSGTRLTVV.

In its sample, this clonotype was seen a few times. This chain joins TRBV6-5 and TRBJ2-7; tentative D call: TRBD1 (7 bases). Germline V gene lookup returns CDR1 MNHEY and CDR2 SVGAGI. The CDR3 covers 14 residues. Trimming cost V 6 bases and J 3 bases, with 15 bases left between them. CDR3 sequence: CASRRGLANYEQYF. Written as DNA, the CDR3 is TGTGCCAGCAGGAGGGGGCTAGCGAACTACGAGCAGTACTTC.

This clonotype showed up just a few times. The V and J genes are TRBV20-1 and TRBJ2-3, with a tentative D call TRBD2 (6 bases). The CDR3 sequence is 16 residues long. The V gene lost 7 bases and the J gene lost 1 base, with 21 bases spanning the gap. Germline loops: CDR1 DFQATT, CDR2 SNEGSKA (reference sequence). CDR3 nucleotides: TGCAGTGTCACGCCGCGACTAGTTTTACGCACAGATACGCAGTATTTT. It translates to CSVTPRLVLRTDTQYF.

The rearrangement uses TRBV6-2 or TRBV6-3 and TRBJ1-1; perhaps TRBD1 as D (5 bases). V was shortened by 3 bases and J by 0 bases, with 17 bases between the two germline ends. From germline, CDR1 is MNHEY and CDR2 SVGEGT. This CDR3 is 17 amino acids long. The CDR3 DNA reads TGTGCCAGCAGTTATTCATATCGCAGGGCCTTGAACACTGAAGCTTTCTTT. The encoded protein is CASSYSYRRALNTEAFF.

The V call is TRBV6-1, the J call TRBJ1-6; maybe TRBD1 (5 bases). This CDR3 has 17 residues. The V gene lost 0 bases and the J gene lost 2 bases, with 11 bases spanning the gap. CDR1 and CDR2 from the germline V gene are MNHNS and SASEGT. This chain's CDR3 is CASSEAGRGPYNSPLHF. The CDR3 region has the DNA TGTGCCAGCAGTGAAGCGGGGAGGGGCCCCTATAATTCACCCCTCCACTTT.

The chain couples TRBV27 to TRBJ2-7, with 9 bases matching TRBD1. The trim removed 3 bases at V and 6 bases at J, leaving 12 bases unmatched. Germline V gives CDR1 MNHEY, CDR2 SMNVEV (reference sequence). The CDR3 has 16 amino acids. The CDR3 spells CASSFSGTGSYREQYF. CDR3 nucleotides: TGTGCCAGCAGTTTCTCGGGGACAGGGAGCTATCGCGAGCAGTACTTC.

V usage is TRBV6-2 or TRBV6-3 and J usage is TRBJ2-4, with D uncertain. Germline CDR1 and CDR2: MNHEY and SVGEGT. V lost 8 bases, J lost 13 bases, and 15 bases lay in between. The CDR3 sequence is 11 residues long. DNA of the CDR3: TGTGCCAGCCGCTACCTGATGGAGCAGTACTTC. It codes for CASRYLMEQYF.

The CDR3 nucleotides read TGTGCCAGCAGCCCGTCCCTAGGAATAGCGGGGTACAATGAGCAGTTCTTC. It codes for CASSPSLGIAGYNEQFF. This chain joins TRBV4-2 and TRBJ2-1; 8 bases match TRBD2. J gave up 4 bases and V 4 bases, and 12 bases lay outside the gene matches. The CDR3 contains 17 residues. Germline assignment: CDR1 LGHNA and CDR2 YNFKEQ.

The V call is TRBV14, the J call TRBJ2-7, with TRBD2 as a possible D gene (6 bases). This CDR3 spans 16 amino acids. CDR1 and CDR2 (germline): SGHDN, FVKESK. Trimming took off 0 bases at V and 0 bases at J, with 12 bases between the two ends. CDR3 nucleotide sequence: TGTGCCAGCAGCCAAGATGCGGGGCTAAGCTCCTACGAGCAGTACTTC. Amino acid sequence: CASSQDAGLSSYEQYF.

The DNA of the CDR3 is TGCAGTGCTAGTGAGGGGCTCGACAATGAGCAGTTCTTC. Encoded protein: CSASEGLDNEQFF. V and J are TRBV20-1 and TRBJ2-1; D may be TRBD1 or TRBD2 (5 bases each). CDR3 length equals 13 residues. Germline values: CDR1 DFQATT, CDR2 SNEGSKA (reference sequence). Deletions cut 3 bases from V and 5 bases from J, with 11 bases between.

The chain couples TRBV4-3 to TRBJ2-1; a possible D gene is TRBD2 (5 bases). Trimming shortened V by 5 bases and J by 6 bases, and 17 bases separated the two germline ends. CDR1 LGHNA and CDR2 YSLEER come from the germline V gene. The CDR3 loop spans 15 amino acids. The CDR3 here is CASSRSRGILNEQFF. CDR3 coding DNA: TGCGCCAGCAGCAGGAGCCGGGGAATCCTCAATGAGCAGTTCTTC.